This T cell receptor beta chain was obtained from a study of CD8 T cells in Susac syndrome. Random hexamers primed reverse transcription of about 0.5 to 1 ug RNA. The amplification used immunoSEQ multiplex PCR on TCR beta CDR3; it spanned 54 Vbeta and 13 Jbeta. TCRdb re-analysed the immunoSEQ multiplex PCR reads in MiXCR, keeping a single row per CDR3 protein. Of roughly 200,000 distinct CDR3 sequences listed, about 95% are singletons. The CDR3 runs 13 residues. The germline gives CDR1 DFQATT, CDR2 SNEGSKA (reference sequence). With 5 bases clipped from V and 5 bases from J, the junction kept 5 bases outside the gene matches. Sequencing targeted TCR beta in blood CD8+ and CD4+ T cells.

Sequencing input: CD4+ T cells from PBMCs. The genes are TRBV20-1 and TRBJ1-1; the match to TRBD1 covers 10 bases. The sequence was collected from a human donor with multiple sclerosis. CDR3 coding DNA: TGCAGTGCTGGGAGACAGGGGGCAACTGAAGCTTTCTTT. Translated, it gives CSAGRQGATEAFF.